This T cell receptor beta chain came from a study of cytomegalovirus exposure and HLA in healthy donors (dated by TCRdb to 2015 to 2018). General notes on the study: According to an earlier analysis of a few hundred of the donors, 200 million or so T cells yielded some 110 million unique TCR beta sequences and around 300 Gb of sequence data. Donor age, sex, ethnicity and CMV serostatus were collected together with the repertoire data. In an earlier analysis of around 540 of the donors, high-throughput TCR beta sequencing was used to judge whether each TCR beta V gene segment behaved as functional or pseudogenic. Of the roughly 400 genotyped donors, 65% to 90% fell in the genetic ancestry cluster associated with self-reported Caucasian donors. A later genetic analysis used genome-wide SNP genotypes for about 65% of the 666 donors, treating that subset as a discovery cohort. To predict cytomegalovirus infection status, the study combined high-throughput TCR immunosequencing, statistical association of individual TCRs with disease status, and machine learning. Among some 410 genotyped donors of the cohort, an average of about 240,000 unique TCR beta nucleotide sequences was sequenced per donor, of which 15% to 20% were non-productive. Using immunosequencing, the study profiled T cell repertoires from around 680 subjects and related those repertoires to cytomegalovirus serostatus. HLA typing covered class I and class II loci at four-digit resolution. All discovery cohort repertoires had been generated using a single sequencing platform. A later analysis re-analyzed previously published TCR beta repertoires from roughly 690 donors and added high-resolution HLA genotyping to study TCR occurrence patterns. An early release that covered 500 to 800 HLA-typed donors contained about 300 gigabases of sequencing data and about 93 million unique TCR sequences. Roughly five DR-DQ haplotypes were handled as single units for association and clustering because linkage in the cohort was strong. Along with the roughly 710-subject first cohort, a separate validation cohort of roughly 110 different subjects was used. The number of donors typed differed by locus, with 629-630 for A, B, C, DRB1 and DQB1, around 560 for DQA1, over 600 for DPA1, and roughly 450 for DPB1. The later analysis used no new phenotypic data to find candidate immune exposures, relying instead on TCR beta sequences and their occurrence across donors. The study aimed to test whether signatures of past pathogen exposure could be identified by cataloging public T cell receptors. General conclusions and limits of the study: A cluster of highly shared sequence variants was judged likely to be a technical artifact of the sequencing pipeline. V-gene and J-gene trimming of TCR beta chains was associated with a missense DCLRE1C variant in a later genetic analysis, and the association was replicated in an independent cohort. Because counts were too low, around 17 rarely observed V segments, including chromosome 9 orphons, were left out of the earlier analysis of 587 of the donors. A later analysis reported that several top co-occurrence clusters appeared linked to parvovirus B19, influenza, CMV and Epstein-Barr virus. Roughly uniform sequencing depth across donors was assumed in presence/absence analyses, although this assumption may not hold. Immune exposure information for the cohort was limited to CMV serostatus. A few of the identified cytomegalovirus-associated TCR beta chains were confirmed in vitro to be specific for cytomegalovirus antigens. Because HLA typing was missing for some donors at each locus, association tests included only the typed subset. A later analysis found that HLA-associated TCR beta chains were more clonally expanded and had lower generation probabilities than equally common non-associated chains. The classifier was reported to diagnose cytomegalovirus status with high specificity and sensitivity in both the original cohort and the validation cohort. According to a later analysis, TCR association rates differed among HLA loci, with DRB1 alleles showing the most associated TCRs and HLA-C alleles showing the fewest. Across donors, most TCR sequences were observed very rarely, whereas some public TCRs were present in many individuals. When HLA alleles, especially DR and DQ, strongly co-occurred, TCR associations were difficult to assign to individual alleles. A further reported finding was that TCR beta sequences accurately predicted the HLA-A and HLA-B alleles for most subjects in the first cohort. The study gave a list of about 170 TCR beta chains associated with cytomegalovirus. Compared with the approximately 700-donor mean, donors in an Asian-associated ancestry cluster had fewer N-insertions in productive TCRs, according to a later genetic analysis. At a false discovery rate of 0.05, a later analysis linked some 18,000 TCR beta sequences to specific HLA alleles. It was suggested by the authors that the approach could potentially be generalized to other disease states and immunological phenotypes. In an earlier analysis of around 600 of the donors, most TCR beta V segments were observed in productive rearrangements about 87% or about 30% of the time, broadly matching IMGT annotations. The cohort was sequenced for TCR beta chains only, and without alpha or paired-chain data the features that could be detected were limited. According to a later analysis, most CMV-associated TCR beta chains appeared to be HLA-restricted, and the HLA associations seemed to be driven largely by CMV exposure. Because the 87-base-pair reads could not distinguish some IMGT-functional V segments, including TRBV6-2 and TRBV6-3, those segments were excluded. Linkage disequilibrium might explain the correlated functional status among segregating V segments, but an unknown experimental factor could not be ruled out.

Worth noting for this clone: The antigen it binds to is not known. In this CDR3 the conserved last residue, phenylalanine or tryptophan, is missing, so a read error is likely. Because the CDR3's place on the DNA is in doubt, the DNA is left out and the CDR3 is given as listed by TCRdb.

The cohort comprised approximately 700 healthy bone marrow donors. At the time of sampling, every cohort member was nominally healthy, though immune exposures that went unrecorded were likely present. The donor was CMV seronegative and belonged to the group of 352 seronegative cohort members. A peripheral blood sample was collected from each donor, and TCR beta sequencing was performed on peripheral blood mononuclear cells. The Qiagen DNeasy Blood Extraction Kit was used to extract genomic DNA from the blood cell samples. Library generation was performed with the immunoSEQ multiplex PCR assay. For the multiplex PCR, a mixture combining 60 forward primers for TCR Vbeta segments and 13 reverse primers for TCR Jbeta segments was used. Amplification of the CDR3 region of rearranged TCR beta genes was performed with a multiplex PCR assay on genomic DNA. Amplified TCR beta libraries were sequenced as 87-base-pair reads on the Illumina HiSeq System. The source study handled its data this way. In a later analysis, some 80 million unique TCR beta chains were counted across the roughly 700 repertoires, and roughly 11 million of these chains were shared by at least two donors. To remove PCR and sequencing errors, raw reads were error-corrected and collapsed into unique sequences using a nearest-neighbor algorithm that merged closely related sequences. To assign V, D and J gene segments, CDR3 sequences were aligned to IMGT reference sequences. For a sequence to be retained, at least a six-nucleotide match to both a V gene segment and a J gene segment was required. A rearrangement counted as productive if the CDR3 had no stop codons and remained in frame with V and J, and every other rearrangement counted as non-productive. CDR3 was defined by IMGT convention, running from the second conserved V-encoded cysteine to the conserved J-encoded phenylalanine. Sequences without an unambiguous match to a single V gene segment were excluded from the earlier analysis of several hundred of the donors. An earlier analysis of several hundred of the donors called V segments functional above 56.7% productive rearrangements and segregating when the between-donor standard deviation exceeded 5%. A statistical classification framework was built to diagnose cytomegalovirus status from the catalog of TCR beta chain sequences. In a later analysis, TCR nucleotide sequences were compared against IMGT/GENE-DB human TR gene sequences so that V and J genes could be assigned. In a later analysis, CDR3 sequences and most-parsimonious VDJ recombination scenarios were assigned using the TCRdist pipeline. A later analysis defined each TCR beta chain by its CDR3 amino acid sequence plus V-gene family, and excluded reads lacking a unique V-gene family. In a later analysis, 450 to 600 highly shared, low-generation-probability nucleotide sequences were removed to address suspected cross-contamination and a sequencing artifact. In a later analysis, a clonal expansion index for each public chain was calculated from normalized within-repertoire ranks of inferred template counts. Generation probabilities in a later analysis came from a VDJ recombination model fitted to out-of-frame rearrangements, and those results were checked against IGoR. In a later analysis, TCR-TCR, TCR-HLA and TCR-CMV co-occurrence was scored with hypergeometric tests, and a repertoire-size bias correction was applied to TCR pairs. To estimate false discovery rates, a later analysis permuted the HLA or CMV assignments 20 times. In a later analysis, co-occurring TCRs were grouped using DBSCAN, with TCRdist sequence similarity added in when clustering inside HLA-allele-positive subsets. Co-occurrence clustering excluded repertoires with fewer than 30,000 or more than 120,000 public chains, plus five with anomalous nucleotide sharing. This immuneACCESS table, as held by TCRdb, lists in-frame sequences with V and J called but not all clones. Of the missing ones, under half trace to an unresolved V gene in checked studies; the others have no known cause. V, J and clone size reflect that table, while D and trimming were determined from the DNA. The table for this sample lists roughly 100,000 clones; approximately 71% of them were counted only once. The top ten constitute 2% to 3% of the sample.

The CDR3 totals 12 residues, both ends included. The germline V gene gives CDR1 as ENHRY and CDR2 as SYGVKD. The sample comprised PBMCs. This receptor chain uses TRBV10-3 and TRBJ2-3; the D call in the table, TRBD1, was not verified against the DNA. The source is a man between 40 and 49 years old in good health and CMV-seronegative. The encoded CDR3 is CATSGQESQIRC.